The rows below give T cell receptor beta chains drawn from one sample of a study of T cell repertoires in cytomegalovirus infection. TCRdb ran MiXCR on the reads and lists one entry per CDR3 protein. Of around 300,000 distinct CDR3 sequences in the sample, around 20% are singletons; the top ten hold approximately 20%. What these receptors recognize is not known. The specimen was cultured PBMCs, collected from culture after CMV antigen stimulation. These receptors were taken from a human donor in good health (CMV status not recorded). Some clones in this sample may be carry-over from other donors' samples. CDR3s include the opening cysteine and the closing phenylalanine or tryptophan. The D gene is left open where the match is weak. Not every row has a clone size; where given, it reads once, few, many or a size class.

V gene,J gene,clone size,D gene,CDR3 protein,CDR3 DNA
TRBV12-3/TRBV12-4,TRBJ1-5,few,TRBD1,CASRSTGTSNQPQHF,TGTGCCAGCAGGTCGACAGGGACCAGCAATCAGCCCCAGCATTTT
TRBV28,TRBJ2-3,-,-,CASIGPGDTQYF,TGTGCCAGCATCGGTCCCGGCGATACGCAGTATTTT
TRBV5-1,TRBJ2-2,many,-,CASSLAVSGTGELFF,TGCGCCAGCAGCTTGGCCGTTTCCGGCACCGGGGAGCTGTTTTTT
TRBV6-5,TRBJ1-2,once,-,CASSYSGGNYGYTF,TGTGCCAGCAGTTACTCGGGCGGGAACTATGGCTACACCTTC
TRBV19,TRBJ2-5,once,-,CASSRSGGKLETQYF,TGTGCCAGTAGTAGATCCGGGGGTAAATTGGAGACCCAGTACTTC
TRBV7-9,TRBJ2-6,many,-,CASSPRLSGTSGSGANVLTF,TGTGCCAGCAGCCCCCGGCTCTCCGGGACATCGGGGTCTGGGGCCAACGTCCTGACTTTC
TRBV7-2,TRBJ2-1,many,TRBD2,CASSSGPGTSGSRSYNEQFF,TGTGCCAGCAGCTCCGGTCCCGGGACTAGCGGGAGTCGTTCCTACAATGAGCAGTTCTTC
TRBV12-3/TRBV12-4,TRBJ1-3,-,-,CASSLLDNSGNTIYF,TGTGCCAGCAGTTTACTGGACAACTCTGGAAACACCATATATTTT
TRBV7-9,TRBJ2-5,many,-,CASSLLETQYF,TGTGCCAGCAGCTTACTAGAGACCCAGTACTTC
TRBV20-1,TRBJ2-5,-,-,CSAEWALWQRGETQYF,TGCAGTGCTGAGTGGGCCCTTTGGCAACGAGGGGAGACCCAGTACTTC
TRBV6-2/TRBV6-3,TRBJ2-4,-,-,CASSPAVAKNIQYF,TGTGCCAGCAGTCCAGCGGTAGCCAAAAACATTCAGTACTTC
TRBV6-2/TRBV6-3,TRBJ2-1,-,TRBD2,CASSVRLAENHNEQFF,TGTGCCAGCAGTGTCAGACTAGCGGAGAACCACAATGAGCAGTTCTTC
TRBV7-2,TRBJ2-1,-,-,CASSLQANEQFF,TGTGCCAGCAGCTTACAGGCCAATGAGCAGTTCTTC
TRBV4-1,TRBJ2-1,few,TRBD1,CASSQPGQGDNEQFF,TGCGCCAGCAGCCAACCGGGACAGGGCGACAATGAGCAGTTCTTC
TRBV20-1,TRBJ2-1,few,TRBD2,CSARGTSGRRTFNNEQFF,TGCAGTGCTCGAGGGACTAGCGGGAGGCGAACATTCAACAATGAGCAGTTCTTC
TRBV7-8,TRBJ1-1,many,-,CASSLRPGWANTEAFF,TGTGCCAGCAGCTTAAGGCCGGGGTGGGCAAACACTGAAGCTTTCTTT
TRBV7-2,TRBJ1-6,many,-,CASSLLGRDNSPLHF,TGTGCCAGCAGCTTATTGGGACGGGATAATTCACCCCTCCACTTT
TRBV6-1,TRBJ1-4,many,-,CASSQGRNNEKLFF,TGTGCCAGCAGCCAGGGGCGGAATAATGAAAAACTGTTTTTT
TRBV28,TRBJ1-5,-,-,CASSVYREGSYPQHF,TGTGCCAGCAGTGTATACAGGGAGGGGAGTTACCCCCAGCATTTT
TRBV24-1,TRBJ1-2,-,-,CATATGLGYGYTF,TGTGCCACGGCTACAGGGTTGGGCTATGGCTACACCTTC
TRBV20-1,TRBJ2-1,-,TRBD2,CSATGLAGGNEQFF,TGCAGTGCGACGGGACTAGCGGGAGGCAATGAGCAGTTCTTC
TRBV5-6,TRBJ2-5,many,-,CASSPSTGGETQYF,TGTGCCAGCAGCCCGTCGACTGGGGGAGAGACCCAGTACTTC
TRBV7-2,TRBJ2-3,many,TRBD2,CASSLAASGRPPDTQYF,TGTGCCAGCAGCTTAGCGGCTAGCGGGAGACCCCCAGATACGCAGTATTTT
TRBV12-3/TRBV12-4,TRBJ2-7,few,-,CASSENGQLGYEQYF,TGTGCCAGCAGCGAGAACGGCCAATTGGGGTACGAGCAGTACTTC
TRBV11-2,TRBJ1-1,-,-,CASSLLGAGGTEAFF,TGTGCCAGCAGCTTGCTTGGGGCGGGAGGCACTGAAGCTTTCTTT